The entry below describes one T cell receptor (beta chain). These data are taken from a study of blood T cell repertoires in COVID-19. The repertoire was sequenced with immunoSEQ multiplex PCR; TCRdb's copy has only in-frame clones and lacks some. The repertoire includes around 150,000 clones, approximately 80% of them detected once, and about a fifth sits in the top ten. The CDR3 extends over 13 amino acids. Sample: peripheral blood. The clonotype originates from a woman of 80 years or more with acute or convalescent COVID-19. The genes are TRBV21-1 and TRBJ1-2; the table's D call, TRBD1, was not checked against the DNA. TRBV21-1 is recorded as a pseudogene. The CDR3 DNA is TGTGCCAGCAGCAAAGACAGGGAAAATGGCTACACCTTC. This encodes CASSKDRENGYTF.